Included here is one T cell receptor beta chain sequence, with context. What it binds is not known. This record belongs to a study of cytomegalovirus exposure and HLA in healthy donors. This CDR3 has 15 amino acids. The germline V gene has CDR1 SGHKS and CDR2 YYEKEE (reference sequence). Trimming at V came to 5 bases and at J to 3 bases, leaving 5 bases not matched to a gene. Study conclusions and caveats: Both high specificity and high sensitivity reportedly marked the classifier's diagnosis of cytomegalovirus status. CMV serostatus was the only immune exposure information that was available. Follow-up analysis later connected one missense variant in DCLRE1C with trimming of TCR beta V- and J-genes.

Vbeta (60) and Jbeta (13) primers were used in the PCR. How the authors handled the data: Some 9.9 million of tens of millions of unique TCR beta chains were shared, per a later count. Profiling relied on immunoSEQ multiplex PCR, and the TCRdb table lists in-frame clones only, not all of them. V and J calls and clone size follow that table, whereas D and trimming were derived from the DNA. The sample yields around 150,000 clones, around four fifths seen once. The chain uses TRBV5-5 and TRBJ1-5; TRBD1 agrees at 10 bases. The sample taken for sequencing was PBMCs. The source of this sequence is a boy aged 2 to 9 in good health and CMV-seronegative. CDR3 amino acids: CASSLGTGVNQPQHF. The CDR3 nucleotides read TGTGCCAGCAGTCTTGGGACAGGGGTCAATCAGCCCCAGCATTTT.